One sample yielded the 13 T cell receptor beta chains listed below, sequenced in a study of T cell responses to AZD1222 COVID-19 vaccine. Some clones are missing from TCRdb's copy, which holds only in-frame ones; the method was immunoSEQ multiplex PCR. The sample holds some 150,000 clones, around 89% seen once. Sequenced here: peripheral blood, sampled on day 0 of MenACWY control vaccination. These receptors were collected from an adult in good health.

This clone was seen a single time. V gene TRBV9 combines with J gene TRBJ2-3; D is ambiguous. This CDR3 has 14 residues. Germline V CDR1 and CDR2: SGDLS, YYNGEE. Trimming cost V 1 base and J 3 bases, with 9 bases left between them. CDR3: CASSVQERTDTQYF. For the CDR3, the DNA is TGTGCCAGCAGCGTACAGGAAAGGACAGATACGCAGTATTTT.

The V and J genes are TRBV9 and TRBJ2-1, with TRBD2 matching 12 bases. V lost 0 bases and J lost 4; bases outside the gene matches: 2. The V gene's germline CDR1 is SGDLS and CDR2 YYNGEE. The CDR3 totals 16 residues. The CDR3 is CASSVVTSGGYNEQFF. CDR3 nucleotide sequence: TGTGCCAGCAGCGTAGTGACTAGCGGGGGATACAATGAGCAGTTCTTC.

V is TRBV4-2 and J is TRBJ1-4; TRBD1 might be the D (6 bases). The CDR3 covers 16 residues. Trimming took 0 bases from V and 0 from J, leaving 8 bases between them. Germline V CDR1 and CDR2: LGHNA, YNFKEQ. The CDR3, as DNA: TGTGCCAGCAGCCAAGAGGGGGCAGCAACTAATGAAAAACTGTTTTTT. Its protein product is CASSQEGAATNEKLFF.

The CDR3 here is CASSYFLAGGPIVNEQFF. In DNA form, the CDR3 reads TGTGCCAGCAGCTATTTTCTAGCGGGGGGGCCGATTGTTAATGAGCAGTTCTTC. This chain uses TRBV5-6 with TRBJ2-1; 12 positions agree with TRBD2. The germline gives CDR1 SGHDT, CDR2 YYEEEE. The CDR3 runs to 18 residues. V gave up 3 bases and J gave up 7 bases; unmatched junction bases: 14.

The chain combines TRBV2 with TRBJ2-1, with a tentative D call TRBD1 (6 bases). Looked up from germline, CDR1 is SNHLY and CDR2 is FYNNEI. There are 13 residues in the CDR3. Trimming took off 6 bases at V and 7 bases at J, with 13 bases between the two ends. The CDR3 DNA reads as TGTGCCAGCAGAGCCGGGACACCGAATGAGCAGTTCTTC. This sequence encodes CASRAGTPNEQFF.

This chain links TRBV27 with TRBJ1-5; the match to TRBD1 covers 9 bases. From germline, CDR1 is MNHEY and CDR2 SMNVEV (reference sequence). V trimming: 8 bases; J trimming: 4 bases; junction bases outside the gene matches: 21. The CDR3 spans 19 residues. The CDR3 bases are TGTGCCAGCGGCTTTCGAGGGACAGGGCCTTATTCAGGGAATCAGCCCCAGCATTTT. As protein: CASGFRGTGPYSGNQPQHF.

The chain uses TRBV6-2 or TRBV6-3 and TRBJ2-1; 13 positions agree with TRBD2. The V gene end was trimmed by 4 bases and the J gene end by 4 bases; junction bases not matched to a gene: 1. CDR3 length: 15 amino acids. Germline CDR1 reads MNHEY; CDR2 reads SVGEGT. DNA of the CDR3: TGTGCCAGCAGTTCGGGACTAGCGGGGTACAATGAGCAGTTCTTC. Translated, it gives CASSSGLAGYNEQFF.

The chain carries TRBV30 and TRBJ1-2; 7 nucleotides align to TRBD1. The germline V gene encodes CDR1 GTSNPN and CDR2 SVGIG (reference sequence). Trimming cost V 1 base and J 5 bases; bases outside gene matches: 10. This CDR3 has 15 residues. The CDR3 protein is CAWSAPLGTVYGYTF. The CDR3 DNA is TGTGCCTGGAGTGCCCCTTTGGGGACAGTTTATGGCTACACCTTC.

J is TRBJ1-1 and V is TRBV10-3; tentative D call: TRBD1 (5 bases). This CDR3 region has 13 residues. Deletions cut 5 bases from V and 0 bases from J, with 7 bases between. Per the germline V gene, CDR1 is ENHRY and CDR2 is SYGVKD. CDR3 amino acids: CAISPQVNTEAFF. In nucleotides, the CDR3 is TGTGCCATCAGTCCACAGGTGAACACTGAAGCTTTCTTT.

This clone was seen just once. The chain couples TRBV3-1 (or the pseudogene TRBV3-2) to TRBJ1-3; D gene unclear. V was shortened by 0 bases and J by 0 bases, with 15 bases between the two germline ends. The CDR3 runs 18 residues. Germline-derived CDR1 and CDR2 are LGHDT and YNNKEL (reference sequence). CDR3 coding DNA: TGTGCCAGCAGCCAAGATTCCCCCGCCGCGAGCTCTGGAAACACCATATATTTT. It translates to CASSQDSPAASSGNTIYF.

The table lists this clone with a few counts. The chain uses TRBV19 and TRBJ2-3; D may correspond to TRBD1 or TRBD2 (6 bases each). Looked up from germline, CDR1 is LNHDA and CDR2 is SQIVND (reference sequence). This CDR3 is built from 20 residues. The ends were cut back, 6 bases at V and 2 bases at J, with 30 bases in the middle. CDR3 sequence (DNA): TGTGCCAGTAGGAGGAAGACTACAAGGGGGGCTAGCGTAACCACAGATACGCAGTATTTT. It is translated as CASRRKTTRGASVTTDTQYF.

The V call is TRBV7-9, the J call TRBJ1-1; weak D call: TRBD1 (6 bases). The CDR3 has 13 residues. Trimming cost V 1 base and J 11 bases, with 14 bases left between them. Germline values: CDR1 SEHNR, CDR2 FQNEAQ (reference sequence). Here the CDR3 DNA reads TGTGCCAGCAGCTTAGAGGGGGGAAGAATGGCTTTCTTT. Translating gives CASSLEGGRMAFF.

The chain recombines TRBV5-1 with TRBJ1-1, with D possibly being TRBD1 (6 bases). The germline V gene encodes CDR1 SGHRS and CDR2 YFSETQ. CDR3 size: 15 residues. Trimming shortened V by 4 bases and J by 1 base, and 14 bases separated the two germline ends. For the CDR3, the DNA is TGCGCCAGCAGCGGGGGAGGGGGTACGAACACTGAAGCTTTCTTT. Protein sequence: CASSGGGGTNTEAFF.